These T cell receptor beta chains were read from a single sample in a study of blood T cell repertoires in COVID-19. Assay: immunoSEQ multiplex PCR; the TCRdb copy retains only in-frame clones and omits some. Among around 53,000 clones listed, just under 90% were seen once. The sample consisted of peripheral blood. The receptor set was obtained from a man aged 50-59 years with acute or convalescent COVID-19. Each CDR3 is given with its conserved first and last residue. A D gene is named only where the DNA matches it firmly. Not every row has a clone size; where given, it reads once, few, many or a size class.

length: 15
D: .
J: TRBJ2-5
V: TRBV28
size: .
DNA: TGTGCCAGCAGTTTAGGGCTAGCCCGTAAAGAGACCCAGTACTTC
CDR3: CASSLGLARKETQYF

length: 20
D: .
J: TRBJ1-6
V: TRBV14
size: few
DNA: TGTGCCAGCAGCCAAGATTCCCCCCTTGCAGGGGCTCTAATCGGATCACCCCTCCACTTT
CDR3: CASSQDSPLAGALIGSPLHF

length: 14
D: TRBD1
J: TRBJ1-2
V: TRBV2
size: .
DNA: TGTGCCAGCAGTGCCCAGGGGGCTGACTATGGCTACACCTTC
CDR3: CASSAQGADYGYTF

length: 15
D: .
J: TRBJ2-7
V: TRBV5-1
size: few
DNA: TGCGCCAGCACCCCCGGACAGCTGAGCTCCTACGAGCAGTACTTC
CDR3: CASTPGQLSSYEQYF

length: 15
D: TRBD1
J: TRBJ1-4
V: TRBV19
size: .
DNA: TGTGCCAGTAGTGTCGAGGACAGGGGGGATGAAAAACTGTTTTTT
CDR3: CASSVEDRGDEKLFF

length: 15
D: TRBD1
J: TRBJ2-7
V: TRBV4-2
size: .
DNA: TGTGCCAGCAGCCAAATACTGGGACAGCTCTACGAGCAGTACTTC
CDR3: CASSQILGQLYEQYF

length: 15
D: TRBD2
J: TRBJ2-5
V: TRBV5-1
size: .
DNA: TGCGCCAGCAGCTTGGAGGGACTAGCAGGAGAGACCCAGTACTTC
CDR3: CASSLEGLAGETQYF

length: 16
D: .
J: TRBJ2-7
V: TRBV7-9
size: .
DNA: TGTGCCAGCAGCCAGGGGGGCGGGACAAAAAGCTACGAGCAGTACTTC
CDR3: CASSQGGGTKSYEQYF

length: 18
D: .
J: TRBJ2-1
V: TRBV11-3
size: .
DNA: TGTGCCAGCAGCCTCTTGGGTTACAGCACCCCTCCCTACAATGAGCAGTTCTTC
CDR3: CASSLLGYSTPPYNEQFF

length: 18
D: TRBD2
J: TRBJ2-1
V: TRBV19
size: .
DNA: TGTGCCAGTAGTAAGGGCCCCGGGCTAGCGGGAAACGCGAATGAGCAGTTCTTC
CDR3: CASSKGPGLAGNANEQFF

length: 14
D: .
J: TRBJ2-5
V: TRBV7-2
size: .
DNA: TGTGCCAGCAGCATAGACACAGGGCAAGAGACCCAGTACTTC
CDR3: CASSIDTGQETQYF

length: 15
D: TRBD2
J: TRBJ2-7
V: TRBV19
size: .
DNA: TGTGCCAGTAGTATGTTAGCGGGAAGCTCCTACGAGCAGTACTTC
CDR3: CASSMLAGSSYEQYF

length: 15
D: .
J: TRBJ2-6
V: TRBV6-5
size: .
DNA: TGTGCCAGCAGTATCATACGGTCTGGGGCCAACGTCCTGACTTTC
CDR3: CASSIIRSGANVLTF

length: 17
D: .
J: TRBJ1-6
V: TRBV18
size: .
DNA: TGTGCCAGCTCACCACCGGGAGCGGGAACCTATAATTCACCCCTCCACTTT
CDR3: CASSPPGAGTYNSPLHF

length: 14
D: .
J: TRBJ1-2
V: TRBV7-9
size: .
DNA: TGTGCCAGCAGCCAAACACAGACCCTCTATGGCTACACCTTC
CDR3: CASSQTQTLYGYTF

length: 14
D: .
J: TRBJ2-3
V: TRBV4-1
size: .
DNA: TGCGCCAGCAGCCAAGGTTCCCGGGAAGGTACGCAGTATTTT
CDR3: CASSQGSREGTQYF

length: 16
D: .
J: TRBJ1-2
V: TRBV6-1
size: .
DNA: TGTGCCAGCAGTGAAGATGACGGGACACCTAACTATGGCTACACCTTC
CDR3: CASSEDDGTPNYGYTF

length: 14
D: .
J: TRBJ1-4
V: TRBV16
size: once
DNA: TGTGCCAGCAGCCAATCGAGGGGGTCTGAAAAACTGTTTTTT
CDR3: CASSQSRGSEKLFF

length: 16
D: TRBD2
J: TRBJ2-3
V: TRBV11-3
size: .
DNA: TGTGCCAGCAGCCCACTTAGCGGGAGTATCACAGATACGCAGTATTTT
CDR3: CASSPLSGSITDTQYF

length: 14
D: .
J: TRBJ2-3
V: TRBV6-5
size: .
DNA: TGTGCCAGCAGCAACGGGTATACCACAGATACGCAGTATTTT
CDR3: CASSNGYTTDTQYF

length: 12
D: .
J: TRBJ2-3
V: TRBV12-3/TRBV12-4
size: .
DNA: TGTGCCAGCAGCCCCTCGGGAGATACGCAGTATTTT
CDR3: CASSPSGDTQYF

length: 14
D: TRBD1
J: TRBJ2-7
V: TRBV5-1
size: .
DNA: TGCGCCAGCAGAGGGGACAGGGTAACCTACGAGCAGTACTTC
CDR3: CASRGDRVTYEQYF

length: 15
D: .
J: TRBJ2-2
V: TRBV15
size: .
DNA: TGTGCCACCAGCGCGGGACAGTTGAACACCGGGGAGCTGTTTTTT
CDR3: CATSAGQLNTGELFF

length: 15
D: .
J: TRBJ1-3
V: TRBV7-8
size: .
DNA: TGTGCCAGCAGCCCTACCGCAGGGGTGAGAAACACCATATATTTT
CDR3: CASSPTAGVRNTIYF

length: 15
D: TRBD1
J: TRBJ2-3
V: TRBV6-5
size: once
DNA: TGTGCCAGCAGTTACGGACAGGGAAGCACAGATACGCAGTATTTT
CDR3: CASSYGQGSTDTQYF

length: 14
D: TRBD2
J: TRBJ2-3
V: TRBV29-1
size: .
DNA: TGCAGCGCCCTGGGCGGGGGTTTCACAGATACGCAGTATTTT
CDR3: CSALGGGFTDTQYF

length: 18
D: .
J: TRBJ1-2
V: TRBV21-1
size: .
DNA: TGTGCCAGCAGCAAAGCGGTGAAGTTTCCAATGCGGAACTATGGCTACACCTTC
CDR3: CASSKAVKFPMRNYGYTF

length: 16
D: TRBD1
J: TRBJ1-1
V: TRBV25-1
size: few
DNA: TGTGCCAGCAGTGAATGGGGGACAGGGGGGAACACTGAAGCTTTCTTT
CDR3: CASSEWGTGGNTEAFF

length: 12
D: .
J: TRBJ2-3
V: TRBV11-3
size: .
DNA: TGTGCCAGCAGCCCTACTTCAGATACGCAGTATTTT
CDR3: CASSPTSDTQYF

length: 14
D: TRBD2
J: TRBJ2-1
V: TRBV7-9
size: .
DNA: TGTGCCAGCAGCTTACGGACTAGCGACAATGAGCAGTTCTTC
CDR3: CASSLRTSDNEQFF

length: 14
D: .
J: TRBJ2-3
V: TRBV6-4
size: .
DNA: TGTGCCAGCAGGGGAGGGGGGCCCACAGATACGCAGTATTTT
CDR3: CASRGGGPTDTQYF

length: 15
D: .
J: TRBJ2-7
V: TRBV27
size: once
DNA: TGTGCCAGCAGTTTATCCAGGGTTCCCACCTACGAGCAGTACTTC
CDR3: CASSLSRVPTYEQYF

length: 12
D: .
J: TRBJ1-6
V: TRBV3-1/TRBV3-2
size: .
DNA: TGTGCCAGCAGCCCGGCGGGGACACCCCTCCACTTT
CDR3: CASSPAGTPLHF

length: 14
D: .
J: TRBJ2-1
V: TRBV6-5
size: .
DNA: TGTGCCAGCAGTTACTTGAGGGGGGGGGATGAGCAGTTCTTC
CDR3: CASSYLRGGDEQFF

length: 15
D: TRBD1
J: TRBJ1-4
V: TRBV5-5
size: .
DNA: TGTGCCAGCAGCTTAACAGGGGGCGCGGATGAAAAACTGTTTTTT
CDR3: CASSLTGGADEKLFF

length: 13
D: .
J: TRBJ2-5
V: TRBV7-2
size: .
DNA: TGTGCCAGCAGCTTCTCTTTATCGGAGACCCAGTACTTC
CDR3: CASSFSLSETQYF

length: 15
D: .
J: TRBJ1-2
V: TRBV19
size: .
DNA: TGTGCCAGTAGTATAGGGGCGAGAACTAACTATGGCTACACCTTC
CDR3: CASSIGARTNYGYTF

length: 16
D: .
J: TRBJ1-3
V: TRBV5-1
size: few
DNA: TGCGCCAGCAGCTTGACCGGTTCCATATCTGGAAACACCATATATTTT
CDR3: CASSLTGSISGNTIYF

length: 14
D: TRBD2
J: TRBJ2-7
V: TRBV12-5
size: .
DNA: TGTGCTAGTGGTTTGGCCAGCGGGAGGCACGAGCAGTACTTC
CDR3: CASGLASGRHEQYF

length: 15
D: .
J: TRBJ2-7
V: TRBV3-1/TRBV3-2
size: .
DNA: TGTGCCAGCAGCCAAGATCCCAGTGTGGTGAGGGAGCAGTACTTC
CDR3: CASSQDPSVVREQYF

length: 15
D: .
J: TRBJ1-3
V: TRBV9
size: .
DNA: TGTGCCAGCAGCGATGAAAACTACTCTGGAAACACCATATATTTT
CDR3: CASSDENYSGNTIYF

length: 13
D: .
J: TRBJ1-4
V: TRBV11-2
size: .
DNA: TGTGCCAGCAGCTTAGATCGGGGTGAAAAACTGTTTTTT
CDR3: CASSLDRGEKLFF

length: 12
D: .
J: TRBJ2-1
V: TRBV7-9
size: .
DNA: TGTGCCAGCAGCTTAGCTGGGGGCAAGCAGTTCTTC
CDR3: CASSLAGGKQFF

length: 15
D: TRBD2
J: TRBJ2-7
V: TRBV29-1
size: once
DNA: TGCAGCGTTGAGACTAGCGGGGGGCCCTCCTACGAGCAGTACTTC
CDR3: CSVETSGGPSYEQYF

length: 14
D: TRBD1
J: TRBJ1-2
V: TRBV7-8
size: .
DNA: TGTGCCAGCAGCGGAACCCCGGGACAGGGCGGCTACACCTTC
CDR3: CASSGTPGQGGYTF

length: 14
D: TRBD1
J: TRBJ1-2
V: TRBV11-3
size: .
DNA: TGTGCCAGCAGCGACCCAGGGGGCGTCTATGGCTACACCTTC
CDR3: CASSDPGGVYGYTF

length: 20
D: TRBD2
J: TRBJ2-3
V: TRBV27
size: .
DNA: TGTGCCAGCAGCTTAACAGGGGGACTAGCGGGGGGGCCTGGCACAGATACGCAGTATTTT
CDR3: CASSLTGGLAGGPGTDTQYF

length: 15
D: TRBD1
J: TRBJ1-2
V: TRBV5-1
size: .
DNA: TGCGCCAGCAGCGGATACAGGGGGCCGGAGGATGGCTACACCTTC
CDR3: CASSGYRGPEDGYTF

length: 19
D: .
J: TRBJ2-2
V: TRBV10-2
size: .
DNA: TGCGCCAGCAGGGCGACTAGTGGCCTTGCCTTCGCGAACACCGGGGAGCTGTTTTTT
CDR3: CASRATSGLAFANTGELFF

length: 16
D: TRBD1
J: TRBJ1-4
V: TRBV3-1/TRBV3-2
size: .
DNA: TGTGCCAGCAGGCGCTCAGACAGGGACCCTAATGAAAAACTGTTTTTT
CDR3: CASRRSDRDPNEKLFF

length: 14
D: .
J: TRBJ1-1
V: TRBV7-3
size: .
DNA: TGTGCCAGCAGCTCCGCGGGGAGTAACACTGAAGCTTTCTTT
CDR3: CASSSAGSNTEAFF

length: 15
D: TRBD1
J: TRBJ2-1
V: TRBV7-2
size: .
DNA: TGTGCCAGCAGCGCCAGGGGGCGCGACTACAATGAGCAGTTCTTC
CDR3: CASSARGRDYNEQFF

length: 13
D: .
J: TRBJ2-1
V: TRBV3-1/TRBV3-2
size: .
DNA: TGTGCCAGCAGCCAGGGGGGGCTCGATGAGCAGTTCTTC
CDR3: CASSQGGLDEQFF

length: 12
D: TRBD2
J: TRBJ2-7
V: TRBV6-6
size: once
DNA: TGTGCCAGCAGCCCAGCGGGGGGCGAGCAGTACTTC
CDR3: CASSPAGGEQYF

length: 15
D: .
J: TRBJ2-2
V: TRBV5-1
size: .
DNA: TGCGCCAGCAGCGCAAGGGGCCCCAACACCGGGGAGCTGTTTTTT
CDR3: CASSARGPNTGELFF

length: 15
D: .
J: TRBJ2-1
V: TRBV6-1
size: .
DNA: TGTGCCAGCAGTGAAGGGACTGGTATTTCCAATGAGCAGTTCTTC
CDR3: CASSEGTGISNEQFF

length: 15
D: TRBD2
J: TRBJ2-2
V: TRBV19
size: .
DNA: TGTGCCAGTAGTTCGACTAGCGCCAACACCGGGGAGCTGTTTTTT
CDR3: CASSSTSANTGELFF